This TCR beta chain is drawn from a study of PD-1 blockade in classical Hodgkin lymphoma. Study background: Patients were administered nivolumab (3 mg/kg intravenously) every 2 weeks.

This table comes from immunoSEQ multiplex PCR, and its TCRdb copy is limited to in-frame clones, with some not included. Of about 47,000 clones in the sample, roughly 89% were seen once. General study points: TCR diversity in CD4+, not CD8+, cells rose significantly by C4D1.

There are 14 residues in the CDR3. With V trimmed by 7 bases and J by 2 bases, 6 bases remained unmatched. The V gene's germline CDR1 is MNHEY and CDR2 SMNVEV (reference sequence). Described time point: cycle 4 day 1 (C4D1), after more than five weeks of nivolumab. All the patients suffered relapse after autologous stem cell transplantation, and brentuximab vedotin exposure differed. This clone appeared once. Antigen unknown. The chain is built from TRBV27 and TRBJ2-7, with TRBD1 matching over 9 bases. The material sequenced was peripheral blood mononuclear cells (PBMCs), taken before the fourth cycle of nivolumab. This receptor was taken from a human donor with classical Hodgkin lymphoma. The CDR3 DNA sequence: TGTGCCAGCAAGCCCGGGACAGGGACCTACGAGCAGTACTTC. Residues: CASKPGTGTYEQYF.